One sample yielded the 20 T cell receptor beta chains listed below, sequenced in a study of CD8 T cells in ankylosing spondylitis. MiXCR, run by TCRdb on the 5' RACE reads, gives a single entry per CDR3 protein. The sample records about 360,000 distinct CDR3 sequences, over 12% being singletons. The sequencing input was blood, either unsorted or a sorted T cell fraction (not recorded which). The receptors derive from a male donor with ankylosing spondylitis or in good health (not recorded which).

This sequence joins TRBV6-1 and TRBJ2-1; TRBD2 agrees at 13 bases. The CDR3 length is 18 residues. V dropped 6 bases and J dropped 9; count of bases not matched to a gene: 17. Germline V lookup: CDR1 MNHNS, CDR2 SASEGT. In DNA form, the CDR3 reads TGTGCCAGCAGCGACCCAGGTGGGACTAGCGGGGAGATCGGTGAGCAGTTCTTC. Its translation: CASSDPGGTSGEIGEQFF.

This chain connects TRBV20-1 to TRBJ2-5, with 10 positions matching TRBD1. Germline trimming cut 6 bases from V and 5 bases from J; bases unmatched to any gene: 6. Germline V gene sequence: CDR1 DFQATT, CDR2 SNEGSKA (reference sequence). The CDR3 sequence is 13 residues long. The CDR3 here is CSAGTGALETQYF. DNA of the CDR3: TGCAGTGCGGGGACAGGGGCTTTGGAGACCCAGTACTTC.

Only a few counts were recorded for this clonotype. This sequence joins TRBV5-5 and TRBJ2-7, with D uncertain. CDR1 is SGHKS and CDR2 is YYEKEE in the germline V gene (reference sequence). The CDR3 runs 14 residues. V was shortened by 6 bases and J by 0 bases, with 13 bases between the two germline ends. The CDR3 sequence is CASTSDMSSYEQYF. CDR3 DNA: TGTGCCAGCACCTCTGACATGAGCTCCTACGAGCAGTACTTC.

This chain joins TRBV24-1 and TRBJ2-5; 9 nucleotides match TRBD1. The CDR3 is 17 residues long. V was pared by 2 bases and J by 6 bases, with 12 bases of the junction left unmatched. Germline V gives CDR1 KGHDR, CDR2 SFDVKD. The DNA for the CDR3 is TGTGCCACCAGTGATTCCCCGACAGGGGGGTGGGAGAAGACCCAGTACTTC. Translated: CATSDSPTGGWEKTQYF.

This clonotype has a handful of counts. The V and J genes are TRBV15 and TRBJ2-3; D is perhaps TRBD2 (6 bases). CDR1 and CDR2 from the germline V gene are LNHNV and YYDKDF (reference sequence). V lost 0 bases and J 0 bases, leaving 19 bases between the germline ends. This CDR3 is built from 19 residues. In nucleotides, the CDR3 is TGTGCCACCAGCAGAGAGTTTGGATTTAGCGGATCTAGCACAGATACGCAGTATTTT. Protein sequence: CATSREFGFSGSSTDTQYF.

This clonotype has a handful of counts. V is TRBV6-2 or TRBV6-3 and J is TRBJ2-3; D unresolved. This CDR3 has 10 amino acids. Germline lookup yields CDR1 MNHEY and CDR2 SVGEGT. V lost 11 bases, J lost 5 bases, and 8 bases lay in between. In DNA, the CDR3 is TGTGCCTGGTCCGGAGATACGCAGTATTTT. Translation gives CAWSGDTQYF.

This clonotype was seen at least ten times. The rearrangement uses TRBV4-1 and TRBJ1-1; tentative D call: TRBD1 (5 bases). CDR1 is MGHRA, CDR2 YSYEKL, per germline. The V gene lost 0 bases and the J gene lost 2 bases, with 7 bases spanning the gap. The CDR3 is made up of 14 amino acids. The DNA of the CDR3 is TGCGCCAGCAGCCAAGAGCAGGGCAACACTGAAGCTTTCTTT. Protein product: CASSQEQGNTEAFF.

The chain joins TRBV30 to TRBJ2-1; 7 positions match TRBD2. The germline gives CDR1 GTSNPN, CDR2 SVGIG (reference sequence). The V segment lost 0 bases and the J segment 9 bases; nucleotides outside the gene matches: 5. This CDR3 spans 13 amino acids. CDR3 sequence (DNA): TGTGCCTGGAGTGTGGCGGGAGTTGGTGAGCAGTTCTTC. Translated, it gives CAWSVAGVGEQFF.

The chain combines TRBV10-3 with TRBJ2-2; 8 bases are a match to TRBD2. Per germline, CDR1 ENHRY and CDR2 SYGVKD. The CDR3 length is 17 residues. V lost 6 bases and J lost 2; bases outside the gene matches: 11. CDR3 sequence: CAIRPGGLVANTGELFF. The CDR3 DNA follows: TGTGCCATCAGGCCTGGGGGACTAGTTGCAAACACCGGGGAGCTGTTTTTT.

The chain is built from TRBV27 and TRBJ1-5, with 9 positions matching TRBD1. The germline V gene encodes CDR1 MNHEY and CDR2 SMNVEV (reference sequence). The CDR3 extends over 13 amino acids. After removal of 8 bases from V and 7 bases from J, the junction contained 6 bases not matched to a gene. In DNA form, the CDR3 reads TGTGCCAGCGGGGACAGGGCGGCGCAGCCCCAGCATTTT. Protein product: CASGDRAAQPQHF.

This clonotype was counted only a few times. V gene TRBV7-6 combines with J gene TRBJ2-2, with TRBD1 as a possible D gene (5 bases). Trimming shortened V by 5 bases and J by 4 bases, and 20 bases separated the two germline ends. In germline, CDR1 is SGHVS, CDR2 FNYEAQ. This CDR3 has 17 amino acids. The CDR3 reads CASSQRLTAESTGELFF. CDR3 DNA: TGTGCCAGCAGCCAACGCCTGACAGCCGAAAGCACCGGGGAGCTGTTTTTT.

This clonotype was detected a few times. The chain joins TRBV5-6 to TRBJ2-3, with a possible D match to TRBD2 (6 bases). Germline CDR1 and CDR2: SGHDT and YYEEEE. V was clipped by 0 bases and J by 2 bases, with 13 bases between them. This CDR3 region has 16 residues. The CDR3 sequence is CASSLDVSGLTDTQYF. The CDR3 region has the DNA TGTGCCAGCAGCTTGGATGTTAGCGGACTCACAGATACGCAGTATTTT.

This clonotype was recorded at least ten times. This sequence joins TRBV18 and TRBJ2-1; D possibly matches TRBD1 or TRBD2 (5 bases each). The germline V gene encodes CDR1 KGHSH and CDR2 LQKENI. Trimming stripped 3 bases from V and 0 bases from J, with 9 bases between. The CDR3 loop spans 15 amino acids. CDR3 loop: CASSPGVSSYNEQFF. The CDR3 DNA reads TGTGCCAGCTCACCGGGGGTGAGCTCCTACAATGAGCAGTTCTTC.

The chain couples TRBV11-1 to TRBJ2-2; D unclear. V shed 0 bases and J shed 8 bases, with 22 bases lying between them. This CDR3 is built from 18 residues. Germline CDR1 SGHAT, CDR2 FQDESV (reference sequence). DNA for the CDR3: TGTGCCAGCAGCTTAGCGGGTCAAGGACGGACCCCTATAGGGGAGCTGTTTTTT. Translation gives CASSLAGQGRTPIGELFF.

This chain uses TRBV5-1 with TRBJ2-1, with 7 bases matching TRBD2. This CDR3 is 12 amino acids long. Germline CDR1 and CDR2: SGHRS and YFSETQ. CDR3 amino acids: CSPLLAYNEQFF. CDR3 DNA sequence: TGCTCTCCTCTACTAGCGTACAATGAGCAGTTCTTC.

The chain uses TRBV5-4 and TRBJ2-2; perhaps TRBD2 as D (6 bases). Per germline, CDR1 SGHNT and CDR2 YYREEE (reference sequence). The CDR3 consists of 15 residues. Trimming removed 5 bases from V and 0 bases from J, with 11 bases in between. In DNA form, the CDR3 reads TGTGCCAGCAGGAATAGCGGCTCGAACACCGGGGAGCTGTTTTTT. Translation gives CASRNSGSNTGELFF.

This clonotype was seen at least ten times. The chain uses TRBV20-1 and TRBJ2-1; 10 bases align to TRBD1. The germline V gene encodes CDR1 DFQATT and CDR2 SNEGSKA (reference sequence). This CDR3 has 13 amino acids. The V gene end was trimmed by 8 bases and the J gene end by 7 bases; junction bases not matched to a gene: 8. The CDR3 DNA follows: TGCAGTAAAACCCCGGGACAGGGGAATGAGCAGTTCTTC. Its translation is CSKTPGQGNEQFF.

This chain uses TRBV28 with TRBJ2-4; D possibly corresponds to TRBD2 (6 bases). V lost 5 bases and J 0 bases, leaving 17 bases between the germline ends. CDR1 and CDR2 from the germline V gene are MDHEN and SYDVKM. The CDR3 is 17 amino acids. The CDR3 sequence: CASSPSSSGGAKNIQYF. CDR3 DNA: TGTGCCAGCAGTCCCTCCTCCTCCGGGGGAGCCAAAAACATTCAGTACTTC.

This clonotype showed up just a few times. J is TRBJ2-7 and V is TRBV18, with 7 bases that match TRBD2. The CDR3 consists of 16 residues. The V gene end was trimmed by 4 bases and the J gene end by 4 bases; junction bases not matched to a gene: 13. Germline V gene data show CDR1 as KGHSH and CDR2 as LQKENI. The CDR3 region has the DNA TGTGCCAGCTCACTCGATTTAGGACTAGTAGGGTACGAGCAGTACTTC. Protein sequence: CASSLDLGLVGYEQYF.

V gene TRBV3-1 combines with J gene TRBJ2-5; a possible D gene is TRBD2 (7 bases). Germline CDR1 LGHDT, CDR2 YNNKEL (reference sequence). This CDR3 is 16 amino acids long. The V and J ends lost 3 bases and 3 bases respectively, with 17 bases between them. In nucleotides, the CDR3 is TGTGCCAGCAGCCAGGAACGGGGGGCCTACAAAGAGACCCAGTACTTC. It translates to CASSQERGAYKETQYF.